Presented here are 16 T cell receptor beta chains from one specimen sequenced in a study of OX40 agonist ivuxolimab in advanced cancers. Generated by immunoSEQ multiplex PCR, the TCRdb table keeps only in-frame clones and is missing some. The repertoire has about 55,000 clones, around 85% of them found once; the top ten carry about 13%. Here the sequenced sample was CD4+ or CD8+ T cells sorted from blood, taken in a trial of the OX40 agonist ivuxolimab. These receptors all come from an adult with an advanced solid tumor such as melanoma, head and neck, liver or kidney cancer.

CDR3 sequence (DNA): TGTGCCAGTAGTACCATGGGACAGGGGATTTACGAGCAGTACTTC. Translation: CASSTMGQGIYEQYF. V is TRBV19 and J is TRBJ2-7; TRBD1 agrees at 10 bases. The CDR3 spans 15 residues. Per the germline V gene, CDR1 is LNHDA and CDR2 is SQIVND (reference sequence). V was clipped by 4 bases and J by 4 bases; unmatched bases: 7.

This clone was observed a single time. The V and J genes are TRBV7-3 and TRBJ2-2; D perhaps matches TRBD1 (6 bases). Germline V gene lookup returns CDR1 SGHTA and CDR2 FQGTGA. The CDR3 consists of 14 residues. V was trimmed by 7 bases and J by 1 base, leaving 10 bases between them. CDR3 in DNA: TGTGCCAGCACCCCGGGACAGAACACCGGGGAGCTGTTTTTT. Translating gives CASTPGQNTGELFF.

The rearrangement joins TRBV27 to TRBJ1-2, with a weak D call TRBD1 (6 bases). This CDR3 has 14 amino acids. Germline assignment: CDR1 MNHEY and CDR2 SMNVEV (reference sequence). Trimming took off 6 bases at V and 6 bases at J, with 17 bases between the two ends. This CDR3 reads CASRAQGWGDGYTF. CDR3 DNA sequence: TGTGCCAGCAGGGCCCAGGGGTGGGGGGATGGCTACACCTTC.

The V gene is TRBV7-2, the J gene TRBJ1-2, with 7 nucleotides matching TRBD1. CDR1 is SGHTA, CDR2 FQGNSA, per germline. The CDR3 contains 15 residues. The trim removed 3 bases at V and 7 bases at J, leaving 11 bases unmatched. In DNA form, the CDR3 reads TGTGCCAGCAGCTTTCCGCGACAGGGAGTAATTGGCTACACCTTC. Its translation: CASSFPRQGVIGYTF.

The CDR3 spells CASSLPPRGGRQETQYF. DNA of the CDR3: TGTGCCAGCAGTTTACCTCCCAGGGGGGGCCGCCAAGAGACCCAGTACTTC. The V and J genes are TRBV27 and TRBJ2-5, with D possibly being TRBD1 or TRBD2 (7 bases each). Germline CDR1 reads MNHEY; CDR2 reads SMNVEV (reference sequence). The CDR3 sequence is 17 residues long. V was trimmed by 2 bases and J by 1 base, leaving 17 bases between them.

The chain couples TRBV4-2 to TRBJ1-1; D perhaps matches TRBD1 (5 bases). The CDR3 is made up of 14 amino acids. V was cut by 1 base and J by 1 base, with 7 bases left in between. Germline V gives CDR1 LGHNA, CDR2 YNFKEQ. The CDR3 region is CASSQGGGNTEAFF. CDR3 bases: TGTGCCAGCAGCCAAGGGGGGGGGAACACTGAAGCTTTCTTT.

DNA for the CDR3: TGTGCCCTGAGCGGGGGGCAGGCCTACGAGCAGTACTTC. Translated, it gives CALSGGQAYEQYF. The V and J genes are TRBV10-3 and TRBJ2-7, with 9 bases aligning to TRBD2. Trimming took 11 bases from V and 2 from J; bases not matched to a gene: 7. The germline CDR1 and CDR2 sequences are ENHRY and SYGVKD. This CDR3 is built from 13 residues.

V is TRBV6-6 and J is TRBJ2-7; D gene uncertain. Germline CDR1 MNHNY, CDR2 SVGAGI (reference sequence). The CDR3 has 14 residues. Trimming took 4 bases from V and 0 from J, leaving 10 bases between them. DNA of the CDR3: TGTGCCAGCAGTTTGCGGTTAGTCTCCTACGAGCAGTACTTC. This encodes CASSLRLVSYEQYF.

The chain is built from TRBV27 and TRBJ2-1; TRBD1 matches at 9 bases. Germline V gives CDR1 MNHEY, CDR2 SMNVEV (reference sequence). CDR3 size: 17 residues. After removal of 6 bases from V and 2 bases from J, the junction contained 11 bases not matched to a gene. Written as DNA, the CDR3 is TGTGCCAGCAGACCACGGACAGGGGAGGGGACCTACAATGAGCAGTTCTTC. Translation: CASRPRTGEGTYNEQFF.

The chain joins TRBV6-5 to TRBJ2-7; 7 bases line up with TRBD1. Per germline, CDR1 MNHEY and CDR2 SVGAGI. V trimming: 5 bases; J trimming: 3 bases; junction bases outside the gene matches: 1. The CDR3 length is 12 residues. This CDR3 is CASSGQDYEQYF. CDR3 nucleotides: TGTGCCAGCAGTGGACAGGACTACGAGCAGTACTTC.

This chain uses TRBV4-1 with TRBJ2-1; no definite D call. Looked up from germline, CDR1 is MGHRA and CDR2 is YSYEKL. Trimming removed 0 bases at V and 3 bases at J, with 12 bases between. The CDR3 is 16 residues long. The DNA of the CDR3 is TGCGCCAGCAGCCAAGATGGGCCCGAGGTCTACAATGAGCAGTTCTTC. This codes for CASSQDGPEVYNEQFF.

The gene calls are TRBV13 and TRBJ1-2; tentatively, D is TRBD1 (5 bases). Germline CDR1 is PRHDT and CDR2 is FYEKMQ (reference sequence). This CDR3 spans 16 amino acids. With 5 bases removed from V and 8 bases from J, the gap between germline ends came to 24 bases. CDR3 in amino acids: CASSVGRRGGGWGYTF. The DNA of the CDR3 is TGTGCCAGCAGCGTCGGCCGGAGGGGCGGAGGTTGGGGCTACACCTTC.

This rearrangement joins TRBV7-9 to TRBJ1-2; D uncertain. The germline V gene encodes CDR1 SEHNR and CDR2 FQNEAQ (reference sequence). This CDR3 contains 13 residues. Between the trimmed V and J ends, which lost 1 base and 1 base, there was a span of 4 bases. In nucleotides, the CDR3 is TGTGCCAGCAGCTTAGGGGGTAACTATGGCTACACCTTC. Translation gives CASSLGGNYGYTF. Filled out from reference TRBV7-9 and TRBJ1-2, the complete variable domain reads DTGVSQNPRHKITKRGQNVTFRCDPISEHNRLYWYRQTLGQGPEFLTYFQNEAQLEKSRLLSDRFSAERPKGSFSTLEIQRTEQGDSAMYLCASSLGGNYGYTFGSGTRLTVV.

The rearrangement uses TRBV19 and TRBJ1-2; 7 bases are a match to TRBD1. V was clipped by 9 bases and J by 5 bases; unmatched bases: 12. The CDR3 is 14 amino acids. The germline CDR1 and CDR2 sequences are LNHDA and SQIVND (reference sequence). In DNA form, the CDR3 reads TGTGCCAGCAAGCCGGGACAGCTTTTATATGGCTACACCTTC. This sequence encodes CASKPGQLLYGYTF.

J is TRBJ2-1 and V is TRBV6-6; a possible D gene is TRBD1 (7 bases). CDR1 MNHNY and CDR2 SVGAGI come from the germline V gene (reference sequence). Trimming removed 3 bases at V and 13 bases at J, with 13 bases between. The CDR3 has 12 amino acids. DNA for the CDR3: TGTGCCAGCAGTTATACGGGGGACAGACAGTTCTTC. Translation gives CASSYTGDRQFF.

Concerning this clone itself: The sample contains more than one DNA sequence encoding this CDR3. The chain joins TRBV27 to TRBJ2-1; TRBD1 agrees at 9 bases. After removal of 4 bases from V and 4 bases from J, the junction contained 2 bases not matched to a gene. CDR1 and CDR2 (germline): MNHEY, SMNVEV (reference sequence). The CDR3 has 14 amino acids. The CDR3, as DNA: TGTGCCAGCAGTTCGGGACAGGGATACAATGAGCAGTTCTTC. Its protein product is CASSSGQGYNEQFF.